This T cell receptor (beta chain) was obtained from a study of post-analysis software for immune sequencing data. Turning to the study itself: Secondary progressive, relapsing-remitting and progressive-relapsing multiple sclerosis were among the included disease courses. Study-wide findings and caveats: Patients showed TRBV5-6, TRBV5-1 and TRBV20-1 among roughly 5 TRBV segments more frequent than in controls. Normalized Chao1 diversity was significantly lower in multiple sclerosis patients than in controls.

Tagging with unique molecular identifiers was a feature of the TCR beta cDNA libraries. The yield from approximately 1 to 10 million T cells was around 500,000 cDNA molecules in total. TCRdb re-called the PCR reads through MiXCR, storing one row per CDR3 protein. The profile shows around 710,000 distinct CDR3 sequences, about 43% of them singletons. This clonotype was detected only a few times. Antigen: not known. Germline V gene lookup returns CDR1 SGHAT and CDR2 FQNNGV. The CDR3 runs to 18 residues. V lost 0 bases and J lost 10; bases outside the gene matches: 15. Source material: blood. V gene TRBV11-2 combines with J gene TRBJ2-1; 10 bases fit TRBD2. This receptor was taken from a girl between 10 and 17 years old with multiple sclerosis. DNA of the CDR3: TGTGCCAGCAGCTTAGAACTAGCGGGGCCCGAGTTTGTCTTCGAGCAGTTCTTC. This gives the protein CASSLELAGPEFVFEQFF.